The present T cell receptor beta chain was sequenced within a study of blood T cell repertoires in COVID-19. Turning to the study itself: Acute and convalescent COVID-19 samples came from the United States, Italy and Spain. In each case, the material was cDNA or gDNA derived from T cells, B-cell-depleted T cells, or PBMCs.

Germline V CDR1 and CDR2: MNHNY, SVGAGI (reference sequence). This CDR3 region has 14 residues. Trimming removed 7 bases from V and 4 bases from J; junction bases left unmatched: 4. The table came from immunoSEQ multiplex PCR; TCRdb's copy has only in-frame clones and leaves some out. Here the sample spans fewer than 300,000 clones, roughly nine tenths being singletons. Sequencing input: peripheral blood. The J gene is TRBJ2-6, the V gene TRBV6-6; TRBD1 agrees at 7 bases. The source is a woman aged 30 to 39 with COVID-19, enrolled during active disease. CDR3 nucleotide sequence: TGTGCCAGCACACAGGGGCTGGGGGCCAACGTCCTGACTTTC. It specifies CASTQGLGANVLTF.